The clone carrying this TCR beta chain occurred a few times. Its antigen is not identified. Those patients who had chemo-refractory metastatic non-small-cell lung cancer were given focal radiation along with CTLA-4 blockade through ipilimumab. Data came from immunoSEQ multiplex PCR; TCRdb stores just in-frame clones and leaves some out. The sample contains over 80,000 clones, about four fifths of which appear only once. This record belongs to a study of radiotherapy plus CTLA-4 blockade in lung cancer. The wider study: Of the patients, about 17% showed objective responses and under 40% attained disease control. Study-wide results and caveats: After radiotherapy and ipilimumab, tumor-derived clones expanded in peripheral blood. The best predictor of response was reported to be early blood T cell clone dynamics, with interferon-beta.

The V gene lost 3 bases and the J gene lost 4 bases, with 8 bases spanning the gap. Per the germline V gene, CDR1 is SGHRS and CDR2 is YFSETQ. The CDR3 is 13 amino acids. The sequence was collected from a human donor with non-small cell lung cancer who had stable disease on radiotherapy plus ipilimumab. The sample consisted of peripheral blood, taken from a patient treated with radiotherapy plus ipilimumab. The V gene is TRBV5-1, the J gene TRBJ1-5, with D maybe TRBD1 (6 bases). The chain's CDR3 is CASSSQGNQPQHF. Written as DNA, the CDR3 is TGCGCCAGCAGCTCTCAGGGGAATCAGCCCCAGCATTTT.